A selection of T cell receptor beta chains follows, all from one sample in a study of molecular identifiers for immune sequencing clone quantification. A single record per CDR3 protein comes from TCRdb applying MiXCR to the PCR reads. In the table there are approximately 670,000 distinct CDR3 sequences, 20% of which are singletons. The sample was naive CD8+ T cells from blood, with Jurkat cell RNA spiked in. Source of these receptors: a human donor in good health. Some libraries in this study had Jurkat cell RNA spiked in. Each CDR3 is given with its conserved first and last residue. The D gene is left open where the match is weak. The listing skips clone size in some rows; elsewhere it reads once, few, many or a size class.

V: TRBV4-3; D: NA; size: many; J: TRBJ1-4; CDR3: CASSQEVEGIAFNEKLFF; DNA: TGCGCCAGCAGCCAAGAGGTGGAGGGCATTGCCTTCAATGAAAAACTGTTTTTT
V: TRBV7-8; D: NA; size: many; J: TRBJ2-3; CDR3: CASSSPDVLTDTQYF; DNA: TGTGCCAGCAGCTCCCCCGACGTACTCACAGATACGCAGTATTTT
V: TRBV5-5; D: NA; size: NA; J: TRBJ1-5; CDR3: CASSIAGTGNLQSAQHF; DNA: TGTGCCAGCAGCATAGCAGGGACGGGAAACCTTCAATCAGCCCAGCATTTT
V: TRBV28; D: NA; size: few; J: TRBJ1-6; CDR3: CASSLARAGNSPLHF; DNA: TGTGCCAGCAGTTTAGCCAGGGCGGGTAATTCACCCCTCCACTTT
V: TRBV9; D: NA; size: few; J: TRBJ2-3; CDR3: CASSVESGERVADTQYF; DNA: TGTGCCAGCAGCGTAGAGTCCGGTGAAAGGGTGGCAGATACGCAGTATTTT
V: TRBV30; D: NA; size: many; J: TRBJ2-5; CDR3: CAWSVLGFSETQYF; DNA: TGTGCCTGGAGTGTACTTGGCTTTTCGGAGACCCAGTACTTC
V: TRBV30; D: NA; size: NA; J: TRBJ1-1; CDR3: CAWGLGYTEAFF; DNA: TGTGCCTGGGGCTTGGGATACACTGAAGCTTTCTTT
V: TRBV7-9; D: NA; size: many; J: TRBJ1-1; CDR3: CASSLGTLGTEAFF; DNA: TGTGCCAGCAGCTTAGGGACCTTGGGCACTGAAGCTTTCTTT
V: TRBV7-9; D: NA; size: few; J: TRBJ2-2; CDR3: CASSLWVDSTGELFF; DNA: TGTGCCAGCAGCTTATGGGTCGATTCGACCGGGGAGCTGTTTTTT
V: TRBV27; D: TRBD1; size: few; J: TRBJ2-7; CDR3: CASSMSGTVTYEQYF; DNA: TGTGCCAGCAGTATGTCCGGGACAGTTACCTACGAGCAGTACTTC
V: TRBV7-2; D: NA; size: few; J: TRBJ1-1; CDR3: CASSLPGANTEAFF; DNA: TGTGCCAGCAGCCTCCCTGGGGCGAACACTGAAGCTTTCTTT
V: TRBV9; D: NA; size: NA; J: TRBJ2-5; CDR3: CASSEYGRNQETRYF; DNA: TGTGCCAGCAGCGAATACGGACGGAACCAAGAGACCCGGTACTTC
V: TRBV7-9; D: TRBD1; size: few; J: TRBJ2-5; CDR3: CASSWDREETQYF; DNA: TGTGCCAGCAGCTGGGACAGGGAAGAGACCCAGTACTTC
V: TRBV4-1; D: NA; size: NA; J: TRBJ2-7; CDR3: CTSSQAQGGYEQYF; DNA: TGCACCAGCAGCCAAGCACAGGGCGGGTACGAGCAGTACTTC
V: TRBV15; D: TRBD2; size: NA; J: TRBJ2-2; CDR3: CATSRGAGGGELFF; DNA: TGTGCCACCAGCAGAGGAGCGGGGGGCGGGGAGCTGTTTTTT
V: TRBV7-6; D: NA; size: NA; J: TRBJ2-7; CDR3: CASSLIKTGAYEQYF; DNA: TGTGCCAGCAGCTTAATCAAGACAGGAGCCTACGAGCAGTACTTC
V: TRBV19; D: NA; size: many; J: TRBJ1-5; CDR3: CASNTPDGNQPQHF; DNA: TGTGCCAGTAACACCCCGGATGGCAATCAGCCCCAGCATTTT
V: TRBV9; D: NA; size: NA; J: TRBJ2-1; CDR3: CASSSGTTNVGEQFF; DNA: TGTGCCAGCAGCTCCGGGACCACCAATGTCGGTGAGCAGTTCTTC
V: TRBV4-1; D: NA; size: many; J: TRBJ1-5; CDR3: CASSSVSGFSNQPQHF; DNA: TGCGCCAGCAGCTCCGTTTCGGGGTTTAGCAATCAGCCCCAGCATTTT
V: TRBV7-9; D: NA; size: few; J: TRBJ2-7; CDR3: CTSSKESSYEQYF; DNA: TGTACCAGCAGCAAAGAGAGCTCCTACGAGCAGTACTTC
V: TRBV5-1; D: TRBD1; size: many; J: TRBJ2-1; CDR3: CASSREGQAYNEQFF; DNA: TGCGCCAGCAGCCGAGAGGGACAGGCTTACAATGAGCAGTTCTTC
V: TRBV4-1; D: NA; size: many; J: TRBJ2-1; CDR3: CASSQEPSAYNEQFF; DNA: TGCGCCAGCAGCCAAGAGCCTAGCGCGTACAATGAGCAGTTCTTC
V: TRBV6-2/TRBV6-3; D: NA; size: many; J: TRBJ2-3; CDR3: CASSYRRTQYF; DNA: TGTGCCAGCAGTTACAGACGGACGCAGTATTTT
V: TRBV5-5; D: NA; size: NA; J: TRBJ2-7; CDR3: CASSSDRRRSYEQYF; DNA: TGTGCCAGCAGCTCAGACAGGAGAAGGTCCTACGAGCAGTACTTC
V: TRBV7-9; D: NA; size: many; J: TRBJ1-4; CDR3: CASSPLTEWTGNEKLFF; DNA: TGTGCCAGCAGCCCGCTGACGGAATGGACGGGTAATGAAAAACTGTTTTTT
V: TRBV18; D: NA; size: many; J: TRBJ2-3; CDR3: CASSPQGSTDTQYF; DNA: TGTGCCAGCTCACCGCAGGGAAGCACAGATACGCAGTATTTT
V: TRBV12-3/TRBV12-4; D: TRBD2; size: few; J: TRBJ2-1; CDR3: CASSLGSGGAEQFF; DNA: TGTGCCAGCAGTTTGGGTAGCGGGGGGGCCGAGCAGTTCTTC
V: TRBV7-8; D: NA; size: many; J: TRBJ1-1; CDR3: CASSLGGFRDTEAFF; DNA: TGTGCCAGCAGCTTAGGGGGGTTCCGGGACACTGAAGCTTTCTTT
V: TRBV20-1; D: TRBD2; size: few; J: TRBJ2-5; CDR3: CSASTSGGAWGQETQYF; DNA: TGCAGTGCTAGTACTAGCGGGGGGGCCTGGGGCCAAGAGACCCAGTACTTC
V: TRBV7-9; D: TRBD1; size: many; J: TRBJ2-5; CDR3: CASSSLGTAQETQYF; DNA: TGTGCCAGCAGCTCACTGGGGACAGCCCAAGAGACCCAGTACTTC
V: TRBV19; D: TRBD1; size: many; J: TRBJ1-5; CDR3: CASSTGQGLNQPQHF; DNA: TGTGCCAGTAGTACGGGACAGGGTCTCAATCAGCCCCAGCATTTT
V: TRBV27; D: TRBD2; size: NA; J: TRBJ2-2; CDR3: CASSFIPYSGSDTGELFF; DNA: TGTGCCAGCAGTTTTATCCCCTATAGCGGGAGTGACACCGGGGAGCTGTTTTTT
V: TRBV12-3/TRBV12-4; D: NA; size: many; J: TRBJ2-1; CDR3: CASGPATTLNNEQFF; DNA: TGTGCCAGCGGCCCGGCCACTACGCTAAACAATGAGCAGTTCTTC
V: TRBV5-5; D: TRBD1; size: many; J: TRBJ2-3; CDR3: CASSLSGGYTDTQYF; DNA: TGTGCCAGCAGCTTGTCAGGGGGCTACACAGATACGCAGTATTTT
V: TRBV30; D: TRBD2; size: many; J: TRBJ2-7; CDR3: CAWSWGLALTYEQYF; DNA: TGTGCCTGGAGTTGGGGACTAGCCCTAACCTACGAGCAGTACTTC
V: TRBV19; D: NA; size: few; J: TRBJ2-7; CDR3: CASSSRGFSYEQYF; DNA: TGTGCCAGTAGTTCCAGGGGCTTCTCCTACGAGCAGTACTTC
V: TRBV20-1; D: NA; size: many; J: TRBJ2-7; CDR3: CSARGVPGAFYEQYF; DNA: TGCAGTGCTAGAGGGGTTCCAGGAGCCTTCTACGAGCAGTACTTC
V: TRBV6-5; D: NA; size: NA; J: TRBJ2-7; CDR3: CAGRPGREGPTYEQHF; DNA: TGTGCCGGCAGACCTGGCCGTGAGGGGCCAACCTACGAGCAGCACTTC
V: TRBV7-6; D: NA; size: many; J: TRBJ2-2; CDR3: CASSPRVFRTVTGELFF; DNA: TGTGCCAGCAGCCCCCGGGTGTTCAGGACAGTAACCGGGGAGCTGTTTTTT
V: TRBV4-3; D: NA; size: many; J: TRBJ2-3; CDR3: CASSQDLGPTDTQYF; DNA: TGCGCCAGCAGCCAAGATTTGGGACCTACAGATACGCAGTATTTT
V: TRBV19; D: TRBD2; size: few; J: TRBJ2-3; CDR3: CASSPEESGGFTDTQYF; DNA: TGTGCCAGTAGTCCCGAGGAGAGCGGGGGGTTCACAGATACGCAGTATTTT
V: TRBV19; D: NA; size: once; J: TRBJ1-2; CDR3: CASKGQGGDGYTF; DNA: TGTGCCAGTAAAGGGCAAGGCGGCGATGGCTACACCTTC
V: TRBV20-1; D: TRBD2; size: many; J: TRBJ2-7; CDR3: CSAEAGIYEQYF; DNA: TGCAGTGCTGAAGCGGGAATCTACGAGCAGTACTTC
V: TRBV30; D: NA; size: many; J: TRBJ2-3; CDR3: CAWNERSSTDTQYF; DNA: TGTGCCTGGAACGAGCGATCGAGCACAGATACGCAGTATTTT
V: TRBV5-1; D: NA; size: many; J: TRBJ2-7; CDR3: CASSFAINYEQYF; DNA: TGCGCCAGCAGCTTTGCTATAAACTACGAGCAGTACTTC
V: TRBV7-2; D: NA; size: many; J: TRBJ1-6; CDR3: CASSLGQSPLHF; DNA: TGTGCCAGCAGCTTAGGCCAGTCACCCCTCCACTTT
V: TRBV4-3; D: NA; size: NA; J: TRBJ1-1; CDR3: CTSSQVPGQNTEAFF; DNA: TGCACCAGCAGCCAAGTCCCGGGACAGAACACTGAAGCTTTCTTT
V: TRBV5-1; D: NA; size: NA; J: TRBJ1-1; CDR3: CASSLEGGTNTEAFF; DNA: TGCGCCAGCAGCTTGGAGGGGGGGACGAACACTGAAGCTTTCTTT
V: TRBV30; D: NA; size: few; J: TRBJ2-2; CDR3: CAWSPRITGELFF; DNA: TGTGCCTGGAGTCCCCGGATCACCGGGGAGCTGTTTTTT
V: TRBV27; D: NA; size: many; J: TRBJ2-7; CDR3: CASSVDYLGASYEQYF; DNA: TGTGCCAGCAGTGTAGACTATTTAGGGGCCTCCTACGAGCAGTACTTC
V: TRBV12-5; D: NA; size: NA; J: TRBJ2-3; CDR3: CASGFGVHTDTQYF; DNA: TGTGCTAGTGGTTTTGGGGTTCACACAGATACGCAGTATTTT
V: TRBV4-1; D: TRBD1; size: many; J: TRBJ1-6; CDR3: CASSQDLTQGNSPLHF; DNA: TGCGCCAGCAGCCAAGATCTGACACAGGGGAATTCACCCCTCCACTTT
V: TRBV10-3; D: TRBD2; size: many; J: TRBJ2-1; CDR3: CAISSGGAGNEQFF; DNA: TGTGCCATCTCTAGCGGGGGGGCCGGCAATGAGCAGTTCTTC
V: TRBV7-9; D: TRBD1; size: many; J: TRBJ2-5; CDR3: CASSVDRGQGEETQYF; DNA: TGTGCCAGCAGCGTGGACAGGGGGCAAGGGGAAGAGACCCAGTACTTC
V: TRBV23-1; D: TRBD1; size: few; J: TRBJ1-5; CDR3: CASSRGQNYSNQPQHF; DNA: TGCGCCAGCAGCCGGGGACAGAATTATAGCAATCAGCCCCAGCATTTT